The subject of this entry is one T cell receptor beta chain. The data are from a study of T cell responses to AZD1222 COVID-19 vaccine. Data came from immunoSEQ multiplex PCR; TCRdb stores just in-frame clones and leaves some out. The repertoire includes fewer than 150,000 clones, 85% to 90% of them detected once, and 1.5% to 2% sits in the top ten. CDR3 length equals 12 residues. Trimming left V 5 bases short and J 3 bases short, with 5 bases between. From germline, CDR1 is MNHEY and CDR2 SVGEGT. The sample in question was peripheral blood, obtained 28 days after the second AZD1222 dose. This TCR came from an adult who received the AZD1222 COVID-19 vaccine. The chain uses TRBV6-2 or TRBV6-3 and TRBJ1-5; D gene unclear. Here the CDR3 reads CASSGYNQPQHF. The CDR3 nucleotides are TGTGCCAGCAGTGGTTACAATCAGCCCCAGCATTTT.